The sequence of this T cell receptor beta chain was determined in a study of blood T cells in healthy people across ages. The second PCR ran about 6 to 12 cycles with a sample-barcoded 5' primer and J-beta primers. Each cDNA molecule was tagged by a template-switch adaptor with 12 random nucleotides. TCRdb ran MiXCR on the 5' RACE reads and lists one entry per CDR3 protein. The sample consists of around 600,000 distinct CDR3 sequences, 40% to 55% of them appearing once. Germline V lookup: CDR1 DFQATT, CDR2 SNEGSKA (reference sequence). CDR3 length equals 16 residues. V gave up 1 base and J gave up 3 bases; unmatched junction bases: 5. Peripheral blood from each donor was collected in a volume of about 9.9 milliliters.

The chain employs TRBV20-1 and TRBJ2-1; TRBD2 agrees at 11 bases. Sequencing was carried out using blood. This receptor was identified in an elderly man in good health. CDR3 amino acids: CSARGRTSGFYNEQFF. In DNA, the CDR3 is TGCAGTGCTAGAGGCAGGACTAGCGGGTTCTACAATGAGCAGTTCTTC.